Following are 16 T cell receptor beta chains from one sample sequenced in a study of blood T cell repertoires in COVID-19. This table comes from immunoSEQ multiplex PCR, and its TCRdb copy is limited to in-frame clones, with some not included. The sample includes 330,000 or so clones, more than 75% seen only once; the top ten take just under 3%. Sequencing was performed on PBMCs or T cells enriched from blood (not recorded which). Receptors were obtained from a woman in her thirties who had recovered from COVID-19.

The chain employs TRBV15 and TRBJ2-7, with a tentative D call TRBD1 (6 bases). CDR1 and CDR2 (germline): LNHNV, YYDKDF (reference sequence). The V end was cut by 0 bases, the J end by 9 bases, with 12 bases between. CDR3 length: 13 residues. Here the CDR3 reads CATSRDSGERQYF. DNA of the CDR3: TGTGCCACCAGCAGAGATTCAGGGGAACGGCAGTACTTC. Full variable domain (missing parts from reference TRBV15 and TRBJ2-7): DAMVIQNPRYQVTQFGKPVTLSCSQTLNHNVMYWYQQKSSQAPKLLFHYYDKDFNNEADTPDNFQSRRPNTSFCFLDIRSPGLGDTAMYLCATSRDSGERQYFGPGTRLTVT.

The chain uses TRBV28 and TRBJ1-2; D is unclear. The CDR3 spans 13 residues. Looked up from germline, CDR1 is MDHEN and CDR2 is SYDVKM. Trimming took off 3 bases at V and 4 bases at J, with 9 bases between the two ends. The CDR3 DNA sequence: TGTGCCAGCAGTTTCGGGGTAGGCTATGGCTACACCTTC. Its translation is CASSFGVGYGYTF.

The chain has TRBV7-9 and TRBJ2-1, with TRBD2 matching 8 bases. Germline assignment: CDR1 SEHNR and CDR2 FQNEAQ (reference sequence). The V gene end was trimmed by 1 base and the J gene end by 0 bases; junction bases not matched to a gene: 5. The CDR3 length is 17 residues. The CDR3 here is CASSLGGGYSSYNEQFF. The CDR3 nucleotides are TGTGCCAGCAGCTTAGGCGGGGGGTATAGCTCCTACAATGAGCAGTTCTTC.

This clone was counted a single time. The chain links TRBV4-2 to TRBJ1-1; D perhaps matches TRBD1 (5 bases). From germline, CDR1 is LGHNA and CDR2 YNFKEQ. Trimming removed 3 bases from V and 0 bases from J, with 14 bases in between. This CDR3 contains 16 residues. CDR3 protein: CASSQGPGNLNTEAFF. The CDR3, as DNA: TGTGCCAGCAGCCAGGGGCCAGGCAATTTGAACACTGAAGCTTTCTTT.

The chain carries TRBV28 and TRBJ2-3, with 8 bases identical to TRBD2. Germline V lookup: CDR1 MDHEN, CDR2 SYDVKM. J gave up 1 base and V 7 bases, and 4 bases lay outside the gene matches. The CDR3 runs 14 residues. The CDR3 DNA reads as TGTGCCAGCACCCAGACTAGCGGCACAGATACGCAGTATTTT. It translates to CASTQTSGTDTQYF.

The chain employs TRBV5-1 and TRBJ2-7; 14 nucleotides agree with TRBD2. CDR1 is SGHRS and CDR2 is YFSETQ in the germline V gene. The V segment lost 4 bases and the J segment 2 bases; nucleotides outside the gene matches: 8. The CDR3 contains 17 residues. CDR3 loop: CASSHGTSGSDTYEQYF. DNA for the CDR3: TGCGCCAGCAGCCACGGGACTAGCGGGAGCGACACCTACGAGCAGTACTTC.

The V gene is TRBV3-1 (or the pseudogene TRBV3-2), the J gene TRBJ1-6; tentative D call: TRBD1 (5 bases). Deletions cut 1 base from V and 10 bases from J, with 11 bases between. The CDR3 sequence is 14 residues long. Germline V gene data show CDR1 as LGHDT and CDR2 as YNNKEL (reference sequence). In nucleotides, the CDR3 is TGTGCCAGCAGCCAAGCCAGGGTCGACTCACCCCTCCACTTT. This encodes CASSQARVDSPLHF.

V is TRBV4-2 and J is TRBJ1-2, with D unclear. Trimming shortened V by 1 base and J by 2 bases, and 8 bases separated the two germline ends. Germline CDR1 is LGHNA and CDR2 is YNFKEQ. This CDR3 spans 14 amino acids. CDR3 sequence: CASSQVDMNYGYTF. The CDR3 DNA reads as TGTGCCAGCAGCCAAGTCGACATGAACTATGGCTACACCTTC.

The CDR3 DNA reads TGTGCCAGCAGTCCACTAACGACAGGGGGCGAGCAGTACTTC. Protein product: CASSPLTTGGEQYF. The chain joins TRBV27 to TRBJ2-7; TRBD1 aligns across 9 bases. The CDR3 totals 14 residues. Germline CDR1 MNHEY, CDR2 SMNVEV (reference sequence). The J segment lost 6 bases and the V segment lost 5 bases, leaving 8 bases of the junction unmatched.

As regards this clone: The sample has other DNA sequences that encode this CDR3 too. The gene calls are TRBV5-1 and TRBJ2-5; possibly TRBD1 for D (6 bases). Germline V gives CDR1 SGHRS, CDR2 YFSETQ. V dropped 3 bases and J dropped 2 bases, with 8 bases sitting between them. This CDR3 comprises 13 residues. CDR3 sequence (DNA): TGCGCCAGCAGCTCAACAGGGCAAGAGACCCAGTACTTC. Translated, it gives CASSSTGQETQYF.

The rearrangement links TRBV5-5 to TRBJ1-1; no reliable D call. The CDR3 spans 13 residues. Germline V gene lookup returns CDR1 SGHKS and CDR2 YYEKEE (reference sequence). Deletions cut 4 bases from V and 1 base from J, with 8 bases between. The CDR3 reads CASSIIRNTEAFF. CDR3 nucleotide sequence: TGTGCCAGCAGCATTATTCGGAACACTGAAGCTTTCTTT. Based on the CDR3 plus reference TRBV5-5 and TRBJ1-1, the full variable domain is DAGVTQSPTHLIKTRGQQVTLRCSPISGHKSVSWYQQVLGQGPQFIFQYYEKEERGRGNFPDRFSARQFPNYSSELNVNALLLGDSALYLCASSIIRNTEAFFGQGTRLTVV.

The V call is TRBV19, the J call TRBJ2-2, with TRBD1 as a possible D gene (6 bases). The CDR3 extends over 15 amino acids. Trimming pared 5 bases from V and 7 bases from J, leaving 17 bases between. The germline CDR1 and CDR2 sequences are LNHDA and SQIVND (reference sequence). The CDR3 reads CASSSRVGAGGELFF. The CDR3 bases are TGTGCCAGTAGTTCCCGAGTGGGGGCCGGCGGGGAGCTGTTTTTT.

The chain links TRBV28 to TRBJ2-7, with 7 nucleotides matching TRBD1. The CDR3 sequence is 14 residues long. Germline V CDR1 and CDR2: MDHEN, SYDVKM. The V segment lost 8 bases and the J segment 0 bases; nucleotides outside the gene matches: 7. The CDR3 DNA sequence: TGTGCCAGCCGGGACAGAGAAAGCTCCTACGAGCAGTACTTC. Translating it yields CASRDRESSYEQYF.

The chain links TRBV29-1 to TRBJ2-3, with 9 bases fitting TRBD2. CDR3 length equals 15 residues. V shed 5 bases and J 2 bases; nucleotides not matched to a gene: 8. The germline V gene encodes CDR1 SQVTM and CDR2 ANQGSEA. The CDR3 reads CSVRGLAGHTDTQYF. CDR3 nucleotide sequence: TGCAGCGTTAGAGGTCTAGCGGGGCACACAGATACGCAGTATTTT.

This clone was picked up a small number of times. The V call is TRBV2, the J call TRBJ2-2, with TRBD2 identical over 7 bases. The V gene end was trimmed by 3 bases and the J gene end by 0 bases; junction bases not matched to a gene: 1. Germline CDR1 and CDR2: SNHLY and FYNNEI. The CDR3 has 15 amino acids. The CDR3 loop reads CASSEGGTNTGELFF. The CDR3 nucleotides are TGTGCCAGCAGTGAGGGGGGGACGAACACCGGGGAGCTGTTTTTT.

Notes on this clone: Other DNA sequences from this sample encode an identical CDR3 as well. The CDR3 DNA follows: TGTGCCAGCAGCTTAGGCAGGACCTACGAGCAGTACTTC. Amino acid sequence: CASSLGRTYEQYF. V usage is TRBV13 and J usage is TRBJ2-7; D is unresolved. The CDR3 covers 13 residues. Looked up from germline, CDR1 is PRHDT and CDR2 is FYEKMQ (reference sequence). Between the trimmed V and J ends, which lost 0 bases and 2 bases, there was a span of 5 bases.